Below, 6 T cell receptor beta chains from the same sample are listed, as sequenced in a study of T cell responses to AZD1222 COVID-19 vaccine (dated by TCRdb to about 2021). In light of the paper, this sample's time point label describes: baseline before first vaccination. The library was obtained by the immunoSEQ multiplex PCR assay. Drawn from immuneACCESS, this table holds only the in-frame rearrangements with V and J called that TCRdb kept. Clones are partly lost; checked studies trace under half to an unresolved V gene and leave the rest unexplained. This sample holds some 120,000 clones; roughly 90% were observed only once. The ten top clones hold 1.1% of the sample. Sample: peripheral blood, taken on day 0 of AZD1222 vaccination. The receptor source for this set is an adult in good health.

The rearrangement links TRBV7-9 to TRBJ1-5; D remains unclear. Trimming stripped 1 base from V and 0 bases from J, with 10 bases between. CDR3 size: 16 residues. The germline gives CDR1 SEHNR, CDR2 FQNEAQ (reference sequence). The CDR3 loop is CASSLGTTVSNQPQHF. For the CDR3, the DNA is TGTGCCAGCAGCTTAGGGACCACAGTTAGCAATCAGCCCCAGCATTTT.

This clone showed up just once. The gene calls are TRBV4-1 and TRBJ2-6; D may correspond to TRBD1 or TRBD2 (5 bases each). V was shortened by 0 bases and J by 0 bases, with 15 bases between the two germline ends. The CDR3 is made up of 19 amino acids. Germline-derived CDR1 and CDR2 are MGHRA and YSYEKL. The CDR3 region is CASSQDPIREISGANVLTF. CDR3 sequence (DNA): TGCGCCAGCAGCCAAGACCCTATCAGGGAGATCTCTGGGGCCAACGTCCTGACTTTC.

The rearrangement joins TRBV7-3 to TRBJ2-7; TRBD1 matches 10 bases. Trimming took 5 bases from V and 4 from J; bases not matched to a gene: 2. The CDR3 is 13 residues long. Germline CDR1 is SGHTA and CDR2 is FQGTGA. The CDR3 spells CASSRDRGYEQYF. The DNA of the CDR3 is TGTGCCAGCAGCAGGGACAGGGGTTACGAGCAGTACTTC. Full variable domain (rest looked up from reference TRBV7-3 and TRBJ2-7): GAGVSQTPSNKVTEKGKYVELRCDPISGHTALYWYRQSLGQGPEFLIYFQGTGAADDSGLPNDRFFAVRPEGSVSTLKIQRTERGDSAVYLCASSRDRGYEQYFGPGTRLTVT.

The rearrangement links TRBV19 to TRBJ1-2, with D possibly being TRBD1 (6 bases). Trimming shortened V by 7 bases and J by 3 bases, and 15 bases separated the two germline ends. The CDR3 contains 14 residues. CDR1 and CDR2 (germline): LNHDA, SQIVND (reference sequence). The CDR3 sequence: CASTLGGGHYGYTF. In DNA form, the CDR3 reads TGTGCCAGTACCTTAGGGGGAGGACACTATGGCTACACCTTC.

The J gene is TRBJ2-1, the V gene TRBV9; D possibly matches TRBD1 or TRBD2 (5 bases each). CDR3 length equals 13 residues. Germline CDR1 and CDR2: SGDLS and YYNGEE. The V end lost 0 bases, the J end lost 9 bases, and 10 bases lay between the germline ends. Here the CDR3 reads CASSVVGVGEQFF. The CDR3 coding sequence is TGTGCCAGCAGCGTAGTGGGGGTCGGTGAGCAGTTCTTC.

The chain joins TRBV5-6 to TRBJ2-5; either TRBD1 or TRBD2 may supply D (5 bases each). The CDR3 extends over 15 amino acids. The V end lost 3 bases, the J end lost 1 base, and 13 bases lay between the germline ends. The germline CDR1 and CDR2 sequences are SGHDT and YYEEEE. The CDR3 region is CASSYPGRTQETQYF. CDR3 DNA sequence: TGTGCCAGCAGCTACCCGGGACGCACCCAAGAGACCCAGTACTTC.